The 3 T cell receptor beta chains reported below all come from one sample, sequenced in a study of cytomegalovirus exposure and HLA in healthy donors. Sequencing used immunoSEQ multiplex PCR; TCRdb keeps in-frame clones, though not all of them. Altogether fewer than 140,000 clones are present, 88% being singletons, with the ten largest covering 1.5% to 2%. Sequencing was done on a sample of PBMCs. These receptors originate from a young woman in good health and CMV-seropositive.

The V call is TRBV27, the J call TRBJ1-5, with unresolved D. Trimming left V 1 base short and J 0 bases short, with 7 bases between. This CDR3 region has 15 residues. CDR1 MNHEY and CDR2 SMNVEV come from the germline V gene (reference sequence). CDR3 sequence (DNA): TGTGCCAGCAGTTTATTGGGAGATAGCAATCAGCCCCAGCATTTT. Encoded protein: CASSLLGDSNQPQHF.

This clone was seen once. V is TRBV19 and J is TRBJ2-1, with 7 positions matching TRBD2. CDR3 length equals 14 residues. The V gene end was trimmed by 7 bases and the J gene end by 3 bases; junction bases not matched to a gene: 6. Germline V gene data show CDR1 as LNHDA and CDR2 as SQIVND (reference sequence). CDR3: CASKPRGVYNEQFF. Written as DNA, the CDR3 is TGTGCCAGTAAACCCCGGGGGGTCTACAATGAGCAGTTCTTC.

The CDR3 coding sequence is TGTGCCAGCAGTAATCTAGCGGGGGCGGAGGAGACCCAGTACTTC. The encoded protein is CASSNLAGAEETQYF. The chain links TRBV28 to TRBJ2-5; 10 bases agree with TRBD2. The ends lost 5 bases at V and 5 bases at J; junction bases unmatched: 8. The CDR3 is 15 residues long. CDR1 is MDHEN and CDR2 is SYDVKM in the germline V gene.